The 22 T cell receptor beta chains in this list originate from one sample, sequenced in a study of blood T cell repertoires in COVID-19. Using immunoSEQ multiplex PCR, the repertoire was profiled, and TCRdb retains in-frame clones only, with some absent. This sample has 75,000 to 95,000 clones; 75% to 90% occur once, and the top ten carry under 6.5%. Sequenced input: peripheral blood. The receptors derive from a man aged 50-60 years with active COVID-19.

The chain couples TRBV7-2 to TRBJ2-5, with 9 positions matching TRBD2. The V gene's germline CDR1 is SGHTA and CDR2 FQGNSA. The CDR3 covers 18 residues. With 1 base clipped from V and 5 bases from J, the junction kept 14 bases outside the gene matches. The CDR3 region has the DNA TGTGCCAGCAGCTTAGGCCTGCGGGGGGGTCCTGGTCTGGAGACCCAGTACTTC. Its translation is CASSLGLRGGPGLETQYF.

The chain joins TRBV4-3 to TRBJ2-2; 7 bases line up with TRBD1. Germline V gene lookup returns CDR1 LGHNA and CDR2 YSLEER. Unmatched junction bases numbered 5, after V lost 3 bases and J lost 7 bases. The CDR3 totals 14 residues. This chain's CDR3 is CASSHMTGNGELFF. The CDR3 nucleotides are TGCGCCAGCAGCCACATGACAGGGAACGGGGAGCTGTTTTTT.

The DNA for the CDR3 is TGTGCCAGCAGCCCACTAAACCGGGACAGGGGGCGTCCCTACGAGCAGTACTTC. The encoded protein is CASSPLNRDRGRPYEQYF. This chain connects TRBV11-2 to TRBJ2-7, with 12 bases identical to TRBD1. The CDR3 spans 18 residues. The ends lost 5 bases at V and 2 bases at J; junction bases unmatched: 13. CDR1 is SGHAT, CDR2 FQNNGV, per germline.

The chain carries TRBV2 and TRBJ2-7; D may be TRBD2 (6 bases). Trimming took 5 bases from V and 5 from J, leaving 13 bases between them. The CDR3 runs to 13 residues. CDR1 is SNHLY and CDR2 is FYNNEI in the germline V gene. The CDR3 region has the DNA TGTGCCAGCAGTATGGAAACGGGGGACGAGCAGTACTTC. This sequence encodes CASSMETGDEQYF.

This sequence joins TRBV7-2 and TRBJ1-1; weak D call: TRBD1 (5 bases). Trimming took 3 bases from V and 7 from J, leaving 15 bases between them. Per germline, CDR1 SGHTA and CDR2 FQGNSA. The CDR3 has 14 residues. CDR3 amino acids: CASSFTGGRSEAFF. The CDR3 DNA reads as TGTGCCAGCAGCTTCACCGGGGGGAGGAGTGAAGCTTTCTTT.

The genes are TRBV24-1 and TRBJ2-7; 12 bases are shared with TRBD2. The CDR3 length is 15 residues. Germline CDR1 KGHDR, CDR2 SFDVKD. V lost 6 bases, J lost 5 bases, and 7 bases stayed unmatched. The CDR3: CATSPGLAGRNEQYF. The CDR3 DNA is TGTGCCACCAGTCCTGGACTAGCGGGACGCAACGAGCAGTACTTC.

The chain has TRBV6-2 or TRBV6-3 and TRBJ2-1; TRBD2 matches at 15 bases. Germline loops: CDR1 MNHEY, CDR2 SVGEGT. J was trimmed by 8 bases and V by 2 bases; bases with no gene match: 13. The CDR3 is 19 residues long. The CDR3 DNA is TGTGCCAGCAGTTACAGGACTAGCGGGGGGGATCTGGTCAGGGATGAGCAGTTCTTC. Its protein is CASSYRTSGGDLVRDEQFF.

The CDR3 reads CASRALQGSSYEQYF. The CDR3 DNA follows: TGTGCCAGCAGAGCGCTACAGGGATCCTCCTACGAGCAGTACTTC. The chain carries TRBV6-5 and TRBJ2-7; possibly TRBD1 for D (6 bases). V gave up 6 bases and J gave up 0 bases, with 15 bases separating them. Germline CDR1 MNHEY, CDR2 SVGAGI. CDR3 size: 15 residues.

This sequence joins TRBV4-3 and TRBJ2-1; D perhaps matches TRBD1 (6 bases). V shed 0 bases and J shed 9 bases, with 15 bases lying between them. The CDR3 is 15 amino acids. Germline V lookup: CDR1 LGHNA, CDR2 YSLEER. CDR3 protein: CASSQDLGDTSEQFF. The DNA of the CDR3 is TGCGCCAGCAGCCAAGATCTTGGGGACACTAGTGAGCAGTTCTTC.

The chain has TRBV4-3 and TRBJ1-2; 10 bases fit TRBD1. The V gene end was trimmed by 1 base and the J gene end by 4 bases; junction bases not matched to a gene: 9. The CDR3 is 17 amino acids. Germline V lookup: CDR1 LGHNA, CDR2 YSLEER. The CDR3 here is CASSQGLGTGDFYGYTF. CDR3 coding DNA: TGCGCCAGCAGCCAAGGTCTAGGGACAGGGGACTTCTATGGCTACACCTTC.

The CDR3 DNA reads as TGTGCCAGCAGTTCTTTGACAAACTCTGGAAACACCATATATTTT. The encoded protein is CASSSLTNSGNTIYF. The gene calls are TRBV6-5 and TRBJ1-3; D remains ambiguous. The germline V gene encodes CDR1 MNHEY and CDR2 SVGAGI. The CDR3 spans 15 residues. Trimming cost V 4 bases and J 0 bases, with 10 bases left between them.

The J gene is TRBJ2-5, the V gene TRBV2; no clear D. The CDR3 has 12 residues. Trimming left V 6 bases short and J 5 bases short, with 10 bases between. Germline V gives CDR1 SNHLY, CDR2 FYNNEI. CDR3 DNA: TGTGCCAGCAGCCTACTCCGGGAGACCCAGTACTTC. Translated: CASSLLRETQYF.

This clone was seen once. The gene calls are TRBV3-1 (or the pseudogene TRBV3-2) and TRBJ2-7, with TRBD2 as a possible D gene (6 bases). Germline CDR1 LGHDT, CDR2 YNNKEL (reference sequence). Trimming took off 0 bases at V and 1 base at J, with 10 bases between the two ends. This CDR3 has 15 amino acids. The CDR3 reads CASSQDPGRSYEQYF. Here the CDR3 DNA reads TGTGCCAGCAGCCAAGACCCGGGGAGGTCCTACGAGCAGTACTTC.

The chain has TRBV7-9 and TRBJ2-7; 11 nucleotides match TRBD2. Losses at the gene ends were 1 base for V and 3 bases for J; bases not matched to a gene: 2. The CDR3 is 15 amino acids. CDR1 and CDR2 (germline): SEHNR, FQNEAQ (reference sequence). CDR3 sequence: CASSLVSGRDYEQYF. DNA of the CDR3: TGTGCCAGCAGCTTAGTTAGCGGGAGGGACTACGAGCAGTACTTC.

The chain uses TRBV28 and TRBJ1-2; D is unresolved. The CDR3 length is 14 residues. Trimming took off 6 bases at V and 8 bases at J, with 19 bases between the two ends. The germline CDR1 and CDR2 sequences are MDHEN and SYDVKM. Here the CDR3 DNA reads TGTGCCAGCAGCCTGGACGGGGTTCAACGGGGCTACACCTTC. Protein product: CASSLDGVQRGYTF.

The rearrangement joins TRBV28 to TRBJ1-2, with D perhaps TRBD1 (5 bases). This CDR3 has 14 residues. CDR1 is MDHEN and CDR2 is SYDVKM in the germline V gene. V was shortened by 3 bases and J by 0 bases, with 8 bases between the two germline ends. The CDR3 coding sequence is TGTGCCAGCAGTTTCGGGGGAGCTAACTATGGCTACACCTTC. Translated, it gives CASSFGGANYGYTF.

V is TRBV4-3 and J is TRBJ1-6; D call uncertain. Germline V gene lookup returns CDR1 LGHNA and CDR2 YSLEER. With 0 bases removed from V and 7 bases from J, the gap between germline ends came to 10 bases. The CDR3 totals 15 residues. The CDR3 coding sequence is TGCGCCAGCAGCCAAGAGGCGGAAGTCAATTCACCCCTCCACTTT. It codes for CASSQEAEVNSPLHF.

This rearrangement joins TRBV7-9 to TRBJ2-5; TRBD2 matches 9 bases. Germline V gene sequence: CDR1 SEHNR, CDR2 FQNEAQ (reference sequence). This CDR3 has 18 residues. V shed 1 base and J 1 base; nucleotides not matched to a gene: 10. The CDR3 reads CASSLVSRTSALQETQYF. CDR3 DNA: TGTGCCAGCAGCTTAGTATCCCGGACTAGCGCCCTCCAAGAGACCCAGTACTTC.

The chain links TRBV4-2 to TRBJ2-3, with no clear D. The V end was cut by 0 bases, the J end by 0 bases, with 7 bases between. This CDR3 spans 15 amino acids. CDR1 and CDR2 from the germline V gene are LGHNA and YNFKEQ. The CDR3 loop reads CASSQETTSTDTQYF. CDR3 coding DNA: TGTGCCAGCAGCCAAGAAACAACCAGCACAGATACGCAGTATTTT.

CDR3 bases: TGTGCCTGCGTTTCCGGGACAGGGGGCGCGACCGGGGAGCTGTTTTTT. It is translated as CACVSGTGGATGELFF. This chain uses TRBV30 with TRBJ2-2; 12 bases are a match to TRBD1. V lost 6 bases and J lost 5; bases outside the gene matches: 10. CDR1 and CDR2 from the germline V gene are GTSNPN and SVGIG (reference sequence). CDR3 length: 16 amino acids.

This rearrangement joins TRBV19 to TRBJ2-7; 11 bases agree with TRBD2. V lost 4 bases and J lost 2; bases outside the gene matches: 4. CDR1 is LNHDA and CDR2 is SQIVND in the germline V gene (reference sequence). This CDR3 spans 15 amino acids. The DNA of the CDR3 is TGTGCCAGTAGTACACTAGCGGGGGAAACCTACGAGCAGTACTTC. This translates into CASSTLAGETYEQYF.

The chain's CDR3 is CASSVQGRGYGYTF. Here the CDR3 DNA reads TGTGCCAGCAGTGTACAGGGTCGGGGCTATGGCTACACCTTC. The V and J genes are TRBV28 and TRBJ1-2; D might be TRBD1 (6 bases). The V and J ends lost 5 bases and 4 bases respectively, with 14 bases between them. The CDR3 totals 14 residues. Germline-derived CDR1 and CDR2 are MDHEN and SYDVKM.